The clone carrying this TCR beta chain was seen once. The data originate from a study of blood T cell repertoires in COVID-19. Overall study context: T cells, B-cell-depleted T cells, or PBMCs supplied cDNA or gDNA.

Original processing methods: Nucleated cell counts were estimated from reference gene primer amplification. Using immunoSEQ multiplex PCR, the repertoire was profiled, and TCRdb retains in-frame clones only, with some absent. V, J and clone size were drawn from that table, and D and trimming were deduced from the DNA. The sample includes approximately 230,000 clones, just over 85% of them seen just once. V lost 1 base, J lost 4 bases, and 4 bases stayed unmatched. Germline V gene data show CDR1 as SNHLY and CDR2 as FYNNEI. CDR3 length: 15 amino acids. The specimen sequenced was peripheral blood. This rearrangement joins TRBV2 to TRBJ1-3, with TRBD1 matching over 7 bases. The origin of this receptor is a man older than 75 with acute or convalescent COVID-19. CDR3 bases: TGTGCCAGCAGTGAAGAGGGGGCGTCAGGAAACACCATATATTTT. Its translation: CASSEEGASGNTIYF.